The 22 T cell receptor beta chains reported below all come from one sample, sequenced in a study of human T cells and chemical hapten exposure. The time point here: patch test 1, 2 weeks after DPC sensitization. The treatment: therapeutic diphenylcyclopropenone sensitization with weekly scalp DPC. Each CDR3 protein is one row after TCRdb ran MiXCR on the RACE reads. This table has around 300,000 distinct CDR3 sequences, around 7% appearing once. Sequences were derived from whole blood, sampled in connection with sensitization to the hapten diphenylcyclopropenone (DPC). Receptors originate from a woman between 18 and 29 years old with alopecia areata. Some clones in this sample may be carry-over from other donors' samples.

This clonotype was picked up a small number of times. The chain is built from TRBV5-1 and TRBJ2-3; D not certain. Germline-derived CDR1 and CDR2 are SGHRS and YFSETQ. Trimming pared 0 bases from V and 4 bases from J, leaving 12 bases between. This CDR3 spans 15 amino acids. DNA for the CDR3: TGCGCCAGCAGCTTGGTACGGGTGTCGGCAGATACGCAGTATTTT. Translation gives CASSLVRVSADTQYF.

This chain connects TRBV28 to TRBJ2-4; D perhaps matches TRBD1 (7 bases). CDR3 length equals 13 residues. The germline V and J ends were trimmed by 6 bases and 6 bases, with 12 bases remaining between them. Germline-derived CDR1 and CDR2 are MDHEN and SYDVKM. CDR3 loop: CASREQGGNIQYF. The CDR3 coding sequence is TGTGCCAGCAGGGAGCAGGGGGGAAACATTCAGTACTTC. Using reference TRBV28 and TRBJ2-4 for the parts outside the CDR3, the full variable domain is DVKVTQSSRYLVKRTGEKVFLECVQDMDHENMFWYRQDPGLGLRLIYFSYDVKMKEKGDIPEGYSVSREKKERFSLILESASTNQTSMYLCASREQGGNIQYFGAGTRLSVL.

The gene calls are TRBV28 and TRBJ2-1; 7 nucleotides line up with TRBD1. Germline CDR1 MDHEN, CDR2 SYDVKM. J lost 3 bases, V lost 6 bases, and 11 bases had no gene match. The CDR3 loop spans 16 amino acids. The CDR3, as DNA: TGTGCCAGCAGATTGGGACAGTGGCCTTTCTACAATGAGCAGTTCTTC. This sequence encodes CASRLGQWPFYNEQFF.

The rearrangement links TRBV13 to TRBJ2-3; TRBD2 agrees at 12 bases. J was trimmed by 5 bases and V by 5 bases; bases with no gene match: 11. The CDR3 totals 17 residues. The germline CDR1 and CDR2 sequences are PRHDT and FYEKMQ (reference sequence). The CDR3 loop reads CASSPGRSSGGGDTQYF. CDR3 sequence (DNA): TGTGCCAGCAGCCCGGGACGGTCTAGCGGGGGGGGAGATACGCAGTATTTT.

This clonotype has at least ten counts. The junction shows a germline mismatch at one end, possibly a read error. The chain joins TRBV7-7 to TRBJ2-1; either TRBD1 or TRBD2 may fit D (6 bases each). Germline CDR1 and CDR2: SSHAT and FNYEAQ (reference sequence). CDR3 size: 14 residues. The CDR3 nucleotides are TGTGCTAGCAGCTTAGCCGAGGGGGGTGGTGAGCAGTTCTTC. Residues: CASSLAEGGGEQFF.

This clonotype was detected only once. The chain employs TRBV12-3 or TRBV12-4 and TRBJ2-1; a possible D gene is TRBD2 (7 bases). The V end lost 7 bases, the J end lost 9 bases, and 16 bases lay between the germline ends. This CDR3 is built from 13 residues. The CDR3 coding sequence is TGTGCCAGCACCCTCCGGGGGGCGAGTGAGCAGTTCTTC. This codes for CASTLRGASEQFF.

This clonotype appeared a few times. V gene TRBV12-3 or TRBV12-4 combines with J gene TRBJ1-5; D remains unclear. Trimming cost V 4 bases and J 2 bases, with 6 bases left between them. The CDR3 extends over 13 amino acids. This CDR3 is CASSSARNQPQHF. As DNA, the CDR3 is TGTGCCAGCAGTTCCGCCCGCAATCAGCCCCAGCATTTT.

Many counts were recorded for this clonotype. The rearrangement links TRBV4-1 to TRBJ1-2; D unclear. CDR3 length: 14 amino acids. In germline, CDR1 is MGHRA, CDR2 YSYEKL. Trimming took off 0 bases at V and 4 bases at J, with 9 bases between the two ends. CDR3 loop: CASSQDAETYGYTF. CDR3 bases: TGCGCCAGCAGCCAAGATGCCGAGACCTATGGCTACACCTTC.

This clonotype was recorded many times. This chain uses TRBV20-1 with TRBJ1-2, with no clear D. In germline, CDR1 is DFQATT, CDR2 SNEGSKA (reference sequence). V shed 0 bases and J shed 6 bases, with 8 bases lying between them. The CDR3 length is 12 residues. CDR3 DNA sequence: TGCAGTGCTAGAGATCCCCCGGATGGCTACACCTTC. Its translation is CSARDPPDGYTF.

This clonotype turned up a few times. The chain carries TRBV6-5 and TRBJ2-7, with a possible D match to TRBD2 (6 bases). Trimming shortened V by 5 bases and J by 3 bases, and 17 bases separated the two germline ends. CDR3 length: 15 amino acids. Looked up from germline, CDR1 is MNHEY and CDR2 is SVGAGI. CDR3 bases: TGTGCCAGCAGTCCCACGGGGGTTGAAAGCTACGAGCAGTACTTC. Protein product: CASSPTGVESYEQYF.

This clonotype was counted between two and nine times. V usage is TRBV2 and J usage is TRBJ2-2; D perhaps matches TRBD2 (6 bases). The ends were cut back, 5 bases at V and 2 bases at J, with 12 bases in the middle. The germline V gene has CDR1 SNHLY and CDR2 FYNNEI. This CDR3 has 15 residues. The CDR3 is CASSPEGLNTGELFF. CDR3 nucleotide sequence: TGTGCCAGCAGTCCGGAGGGGCTCAACACCGGGGAGCTGTTTTTT.

The sample holds a few counts of this clonotype. V usage is TRBV7-2 and J usage is TRBJ2-1; 8 bases are a match to TRBD1. This CDR3 is 13 amino acids long. V lost 6 bases to trimming and J lost 10 bases; unmatched junction nucleotides: 8. Germline V gene sequence: CDR1 SGHTA, CDR2 FQGNSA. The chain's CDR3 is CASRFGQGREQFF. CDR3 sequence (DNA): TGTGCCAGCAGATTCGGACAGGGTAGGGAGCAGTTCTTC.

Only a few counts were recorded for this clonotype. This rearrangement joins TRBV3-1 to TRBJ2-1, with D hard to call. Germline V gene data show CDR1 as LGHDT and CDR2 as YNNKEL (reference sequence). V lost 1 base and J lost 8, with 6 bases in between. CDR3 length: 12 amino acids. CDR3 loop: CASSQGYYEQFF. CDR3 coding DNA: TGTGCCAGCAGCCAAGGCTATTATGAGCAGTTCTTC.

The chain joins TRBV29-1 to TRBJ1-1; D might be TRBD1 (5 bases). The CDR3 covers 13 residues. Deletions cut 3 bases from V and 1 base from J, with 9 bases between. Germline CDR1 reads SQVTM; CDR2 reads ANQGSEA. The CDR3 reads CSVDRGTNTEAFF. For the CDR3, the DNA is TGCAGCGTTGATAGGGGTACGAACACTGAAGCTTTCTTT.

This clonotype was found many times. V and J are TRBV5-4 and TRBJ1-5; 8 positions match TRBD1. This CDR3 region has 15 residues. V shed 3 bases and J 2 bases; nucleotides not matched to a gene: 4. Germline V gene data show CDR1 as SGHNT and CDR2 as YYREEE (reference sequence). The CDR3 sequence is CASSSGQGRNQPQHF. The CDR3, as DNA: TGTGCCAGCAGCTCCGGACAGGGCCGCAATCAGCCCCAGCATTTT.

V is TRBV6-5 and J is TRBJ1-3; TRBD1 matches 7 bases. The CDR3 loop spans 18 amino acids. The V segment lost 0 bases and the J segment 1 base; nucleotides outside the gene matches: 9. Per germline, CDR1 MNHEY and CDR2 SVGAGI. In nucleotides, the CDR3 is TGTGCCAGCAGTTACTCAGGACAGGCAAAACCGTCTGGAAACACCATATATTTT. As protein: CASSYSGQAKPSGNTIYF.

This clonotype was seen more than once but under ten times. V and J are TRBV28 and TRBJ1-5; 8 bases fit TRBD1. There are 15 residues in the CDR3. V shed 6 bases, J shed 2 bases, and the junction held 6 bases outside the gene matches. The germline V gene encodes CDR1 MDHEN and CDR2 SYDVKM. The DNA for the CDR3 is TGTGCCAGCAGGGCGACAGGGGTTGGCAATCAGCCCCAGCATTTT. Translation: CASRATGVGNQPQHF.

This clonotype has ten or more counts. V gene TRBV5-1 combines with J gene TRBJ1-2; D uncertain. With 0 bases removed from V and 4 bases from J, the gap between germline ends came to 7 bases. CDR1 is SGHRS, CDR2 YFSETQ, per germline. The CDR3 extends over 13 amino acids. CDR3 DNA: TGCGCCAGCAGCTTGGGGAGTCGCTATGGCTACACCTTC. Amino acid sequence: CASSLGSRYGYTF.

The chain combines TRBV11-2 with TRBJ1-2; possibly TRBD1 for D (5 bases). CDR1 is SGHAT, CDR2 FQNNGV, per germline. CDR3 size: 14 residues. The ends were cut back, 2 bases at V and 1 base at J, with 8 bases in the middle. CDR3 sequence reads: CASSLTDSNYGYTF. In nucleotides, the CDR3 is TGTGCCAGCAGCTTAACCGACAGTAACTATGGCTACACCTTC.

The chain joins TRBV2 to TRBJ2-7, with D unclear. Trimming shortened V by 8 bases and J by 2 bases, and 13 bases separated the two germline ends. Germline V gene lookup returns CDR1 SNHLY and CDR2 FYNNEI. The CDR3 length is 13 residues. CDR3 region: CASRYTSTYEQYF. Here the CDR3 DNA reads TGTGCCAGCCGGTACACCAGCACCTACGAGCAGTACTTC. The full variable domain, completed using reference TRBV2 and TRBJ2-7, is EPEVTQTPSHQVTQMGQEVILRCVPISNHLYFYWYRQILGQKVEFLVSFYNNEISEKSEIFDDQFSVERPDGSNFTLKIRSTKLEDSAMYFCASRYTSTYEQYFGPGTRLTVT.

The chain couples TRBV12-2 to TRBJ2-1; the table assigns TRBD1, which was not confirmed against the DNA. TRBV12-2 is shown as a pseudogene. The CDR3 is 17 residues long. CDR3 sequence (DNA): TGTGCAAGTCGCCCCACCCCGACAGGGGGTCTAGACAATGAGCAGTTCTTC. It encodes CASRPTPTGGLDNEQFF.

This clonotype was counted at least ten times. The chain recombines TRBV6-2 or TRBV6-3 with TRBJ2-7, with no clear D. Trimming stripped 7 bases from V and 6 bases from J, with 10 bases between. The CDR3 runs 11 residues. Germline CDR1 is MNHEY and CDR2 is SVGEGT. The CDR3 is CASTSSGEQYF. CDR3 in DNA: TGTGCCAGCACTTCGTCGGGCGAGCAGTACTTC.